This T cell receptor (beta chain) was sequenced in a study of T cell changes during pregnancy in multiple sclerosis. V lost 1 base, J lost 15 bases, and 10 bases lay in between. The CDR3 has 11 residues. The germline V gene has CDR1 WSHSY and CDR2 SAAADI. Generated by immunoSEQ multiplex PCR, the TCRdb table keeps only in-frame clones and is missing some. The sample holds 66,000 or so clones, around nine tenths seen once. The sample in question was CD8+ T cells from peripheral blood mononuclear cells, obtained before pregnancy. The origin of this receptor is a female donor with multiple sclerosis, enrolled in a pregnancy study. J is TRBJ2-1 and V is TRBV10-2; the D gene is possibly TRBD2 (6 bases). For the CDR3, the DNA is TGCGCCAGCAGTGAGTTGCGGGATGTGTTCTTC. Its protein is CASSELRDVFF.